This T cell receptor (beta chain) was profiled in a study of blood T cell repertoires in COVID-19. This CDR3 has 14 residues. V was shortened by 5 bases and J by 0 bases, with 7 bases between the two germline ends. The germline CDR1 and CDR2 sequences are LNHDA and SQIVND (reference sequence). Assay: immunoSEQ multiplex PCR; the TCRdb copy retains only in-frame clones and omits some. The sample has 200,000 to 250,000 clones, around nine tenths seen once. The TCR originated in a man aged 30-40 years who had recovered from COVID-19. Sequenced sample: PBMCs or T cells enriched from blood (not recorded which). The V gene is TRBV19, the J gene TRBJ1-4; no firm D call. The CDR3 nucleotides are TGTGCCAGTAGTGCCGCGGCAACTAATGAAAAACTGTTTTTT. Translated, it gives CASSAAATNEKLFF.